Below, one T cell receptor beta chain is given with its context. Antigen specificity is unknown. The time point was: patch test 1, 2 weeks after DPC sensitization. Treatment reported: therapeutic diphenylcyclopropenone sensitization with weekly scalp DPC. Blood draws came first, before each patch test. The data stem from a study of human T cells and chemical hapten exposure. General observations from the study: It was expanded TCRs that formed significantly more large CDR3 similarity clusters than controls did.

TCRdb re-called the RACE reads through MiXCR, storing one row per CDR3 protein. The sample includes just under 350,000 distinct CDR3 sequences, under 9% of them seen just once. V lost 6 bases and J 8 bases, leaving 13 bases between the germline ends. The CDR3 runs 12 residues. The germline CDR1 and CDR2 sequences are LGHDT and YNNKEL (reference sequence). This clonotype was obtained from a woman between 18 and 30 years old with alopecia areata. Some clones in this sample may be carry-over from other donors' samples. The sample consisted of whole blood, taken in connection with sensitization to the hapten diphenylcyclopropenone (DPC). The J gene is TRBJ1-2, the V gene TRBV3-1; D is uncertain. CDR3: CASSPDTLGYTF. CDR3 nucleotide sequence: TGTGCCAGCAGTCCTGACACCCTCGGCTACACCTTC.